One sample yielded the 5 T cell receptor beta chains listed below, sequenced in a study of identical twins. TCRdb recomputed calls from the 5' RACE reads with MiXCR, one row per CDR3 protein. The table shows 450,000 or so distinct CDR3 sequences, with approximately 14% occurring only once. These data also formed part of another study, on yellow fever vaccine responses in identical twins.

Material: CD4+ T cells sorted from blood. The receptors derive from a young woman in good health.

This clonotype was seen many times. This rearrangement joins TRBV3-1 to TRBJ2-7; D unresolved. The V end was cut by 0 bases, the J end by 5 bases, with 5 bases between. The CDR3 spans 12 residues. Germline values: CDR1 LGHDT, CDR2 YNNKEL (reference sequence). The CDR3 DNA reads TGTGCCAGCAGCCAAGATCTCGACGAGCAGTACTTC. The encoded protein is CASSQDLDEQYF.

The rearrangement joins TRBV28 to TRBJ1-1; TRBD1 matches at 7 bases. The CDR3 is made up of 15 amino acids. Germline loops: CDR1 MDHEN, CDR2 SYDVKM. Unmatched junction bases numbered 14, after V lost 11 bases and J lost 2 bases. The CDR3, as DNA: TGTGCCTCCCGGAGGCAGGGGGTCCTAAACACTGAAGCTTTCTTT. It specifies CASRRQGVLNTEAFF.

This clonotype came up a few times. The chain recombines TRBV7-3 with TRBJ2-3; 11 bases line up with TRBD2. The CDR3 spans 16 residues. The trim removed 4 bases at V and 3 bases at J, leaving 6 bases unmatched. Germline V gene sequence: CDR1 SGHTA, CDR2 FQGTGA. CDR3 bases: TGTGCCAGCAGCTATTTTAGCGGGGGGGCAACAGATACGCAGTATTTT. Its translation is CASSYFSGGATDTQYF.

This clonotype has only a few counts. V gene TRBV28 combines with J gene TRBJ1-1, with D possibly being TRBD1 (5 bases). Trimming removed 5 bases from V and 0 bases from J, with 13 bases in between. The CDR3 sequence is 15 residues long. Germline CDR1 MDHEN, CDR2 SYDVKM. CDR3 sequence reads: CASSPRDGMNTEAFF. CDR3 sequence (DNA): TGTGCCAGCAGTCCCCGGGACGGCATGAACACTGAAGCTTTCTTT. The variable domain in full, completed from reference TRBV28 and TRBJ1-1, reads DVKVTQSSRYLVKRTGEKVFLECVQDMDHENMFWYRQDPGLGLRLIYFSYDVKMKEKGDIPEGYSVSREKKERFSLILESASTNQTSMYLCASSPRDGMNTEAFFGQGTRLTVV.

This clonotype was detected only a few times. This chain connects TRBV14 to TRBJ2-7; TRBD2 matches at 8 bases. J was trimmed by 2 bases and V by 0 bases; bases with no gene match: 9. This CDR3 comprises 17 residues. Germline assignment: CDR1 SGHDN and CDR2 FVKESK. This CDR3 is CASSQDRRGRNTYEQYF. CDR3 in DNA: TGTGCCAGCAGCCAAGATAGGCGCGGGAGGAACACCTACGAGCAGTACTTC.